This T cell receptor beta chain derives from a study of CD8 T cells in ankylosing spondylitis (dated by TCRdb to about 2017). In terms of the full investigation: T cell receptor beta repertoires were profiled in healthy donors and ankylosing spondylitis patients so that disease-linked TCR variants could be found. Peripheral blood was sampled, and synovial fluid was also collected from ankylosing spondylitis patients. In total, the full study cohort was made up of approximately 99 healthy donors and about two dozen ankylosing spondylitis patients. What the authors observed across the whole study: Blood from ankylosing spondylitis patients appeared to be characterized by a TCR beta motif composed of under 10 highly homologous amino acid variants. The disease-linked clones were reported to be significantly enriched in matched synovial fluid samples from ankylosing spondylitis patients. The disease-linked clones had a CD8+ phenotype and were found at relatively low frequencies in peripheral blood. Some motif variants had previously been reported in the synovial fluid and blood of reactive arthritis patients, which suggests shared mechanisms of disease initiation.

TCRdb shows the sequencer as Illumina HiSeq 2500. Quantitative 5'-RACE with molecular barcodes was the method used to prepare the TCR beta libraries. Processing in the source paper ran as follows. A new computational method based on a probabilistic model of VDJ rearrangement was used to identify disease-linked TCR variants. The raw public reads went through TCRdb reprocessing: fastp at Q25, MiXCR clone calling, in-frame beta chains kept. Each CDR3 protein gets just one entry, which takes the most common genes and DNA from the rows behind it. TCRdb, not the authors, supplied the V and J calls. The sample contains fewer than 550,000 distinct CDR3 sequences, approximately 5% of them found a single time. The biggest ten clones account for around 3.5% of the sample. The sample holds many counts of this clonotype. No antigen is known for it. No much larger clonotype is one base removed from it; base qualities were not supplied.

V has 5 bases trimmed and J has 0 bases trimmed; junction bases matching no gene number 4. Reading the germline V gene gives CDR1 LGHNA and CDR2 YSLEER. The CDR3, cysteine through phenylalanine, is 15 amino acids long. CDR3 DNA only is kept here, 45 bases in frame from base 1. Sequenced input: blood, either unsorted or a sorted T cell fraction (not recorded which). The rearrangement combines TRBV4-3 with TRBJ1-3, and TRBD1 matches 7 of the central bases. The source of this sequence is a male donor with ankylosing spondylitis. The bases are TGCGCCAGCAGCTTTGGGACAGACTCTGGAAACACCATATATTTT. The encoded protein is CASSFGTDSGNTIYF.